Described below is a single T cell receptor beta chain sequence and its context. The entry originates in a study of blood T cell repertoires in COVID-19. Which cohort a participant joined came from the clinical history participants gave. Exposed study participants had met a COVID-19 case within 2 weeks before entry. Profiling relied on immunoSEQ multiplex PCR, and the TCRdb table lists in-frame clones only, not all of them. Among about 150,000 clones listed, around 90% were seen once. The CDR3 sequence is 15 residues long. V lost 4 bases to trimming and J lost 0 bases; unmatched junction nucleotides: 5. The germline V gene encodes CDR1 MGHRA and CDR2 YSYEKL.

Material for sequencing was PBMCs or T cells enriched from blood (not recorded which). The V gene is TRBV4-1, the J gene TRBJ1-2; 7 nucleotides agree with TRBD1. This sequence was found in a woman between 35 and 50 years old who had been exposed to COVID-19. CDR3: CASSRGQAANYGYTF. DNA for the CDR3: TGCGCCAGCAGCCGAGGACAGGCCGCTAACTATGGCTACACCTTC.